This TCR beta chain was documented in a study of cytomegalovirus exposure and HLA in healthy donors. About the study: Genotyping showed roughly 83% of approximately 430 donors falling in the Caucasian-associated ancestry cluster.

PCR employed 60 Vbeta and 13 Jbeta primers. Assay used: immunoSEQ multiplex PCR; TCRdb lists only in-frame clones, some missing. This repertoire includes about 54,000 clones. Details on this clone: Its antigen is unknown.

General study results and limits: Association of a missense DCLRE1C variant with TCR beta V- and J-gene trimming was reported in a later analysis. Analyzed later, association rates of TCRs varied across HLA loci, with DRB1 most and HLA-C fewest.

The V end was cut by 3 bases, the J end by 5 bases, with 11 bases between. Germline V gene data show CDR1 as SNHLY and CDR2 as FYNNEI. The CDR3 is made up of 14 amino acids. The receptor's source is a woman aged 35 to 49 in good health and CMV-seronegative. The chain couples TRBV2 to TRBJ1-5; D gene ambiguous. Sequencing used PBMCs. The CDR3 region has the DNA TGTGCCAGCAGTGAGGCGGGAATAGATCAGCCCCAGCATTTT. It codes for CASSEAGIDQPQHF. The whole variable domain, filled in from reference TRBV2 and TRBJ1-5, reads EPEVTQTPSHQVTQMGQEVILRCVPISNHLYFYWYRQILGQKVEFLVSFYNNEISEKSEIFDDQFSVERPDGSNFTLKIRSTKLEDSAMYFCASSEAGIDQPQHFGDGTRLSIL.